The clone carrying this T cell receptor (beta chain) was seen more than once but under ten times. Per germline, CDR1 SGDLS and CDR2 YYNGEE. The CDR3 consists of 14 residues. V lost 1 base, J lost 6 bases, and 3 bases stayed unmatched. The data originate from a study of blood T cell repertoires in COVID-19. Study context: Donors in the United States, Italy and Spain gave samples during acute or convalescent COVID-19. Sources were T cells, B-cell-depleted T cells, or PBMCs; the material itself was cDNA or gDNA.

Original handling: Quantification of nucleated cells was approximated via reference gene primer amplification. Some clones are missing from TCRdb's copy, which holds only in-frame ones; the method was immunoSEQ multiplex PCR. V and J calls and clone size are given by that table; D and trimming were obtained from the DNA. Among some 200,000 clones listed, more than 75% were seen once. V gene TRBV9 combines with J gene TRBJ2-2, with 7 bases fitting TRBD1. Sequenced input: peripheral blood. This clonotype originated in a man between 65 and 85 years old with acute or convalescent COVID-19. The CDR3 reads CASSVKGAAGELFF. The CDR3 DNA is TGTGCCAGCAGCGTAAAGGGGGCGGCCGGGGAGCTGTTTTTT.